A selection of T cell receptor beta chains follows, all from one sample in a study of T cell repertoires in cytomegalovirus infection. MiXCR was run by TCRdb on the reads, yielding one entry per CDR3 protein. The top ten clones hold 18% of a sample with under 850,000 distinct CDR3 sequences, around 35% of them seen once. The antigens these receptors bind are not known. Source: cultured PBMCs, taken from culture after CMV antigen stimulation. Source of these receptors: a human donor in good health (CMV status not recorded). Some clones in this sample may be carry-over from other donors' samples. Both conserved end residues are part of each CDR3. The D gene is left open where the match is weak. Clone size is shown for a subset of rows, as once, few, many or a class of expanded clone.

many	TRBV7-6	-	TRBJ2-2	CASSLGRQGSTGELFF	TGTGCCAGCAGCTTAGGGCGCCAGGGTTCCACCGGGGAGCTGTTTTTT
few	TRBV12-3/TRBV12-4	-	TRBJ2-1	CASSSSGTVNNEQFF	TGTGCCAGCAGCAGCTCAGGGACGGTTAACAATGAGCAGTTCTTC
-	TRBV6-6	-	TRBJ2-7	CASSYQRPLSYEQYF	TGTGCCAGCAGTTACCAGCGGCCCCTCTCCTACGAGCAGTACTTC
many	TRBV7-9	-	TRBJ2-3	CASSSFGSSTDTQYF	TGTGCCAGCAGCTCGTTCGGATCTAGCACAGATACGCAGTATTTT
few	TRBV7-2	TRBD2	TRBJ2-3	CASGLAGGGTDTQYF	TGTGCCAGCGGGCTGGCGGGAGGGGGCACAGATACGCAGTATTTT
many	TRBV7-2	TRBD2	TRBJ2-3	CASSFLGGGQTDTQYF	TGTGCCAGCAGCTTCCTGGGGGGGGGTCAGACAGATACGCAGTATTTT
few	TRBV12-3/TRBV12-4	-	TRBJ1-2	CASSPWASGIGYGYTF	TGTGCCAGCAGTCCATGGGCCTCCGGGATCGGCTATGGCTACACCTTC
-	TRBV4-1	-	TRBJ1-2	CASSQEQGKNYGYTF	TGCGCCAGCAGCCAAGAACAGGGAAAAAACTATGGCTACACCTTC
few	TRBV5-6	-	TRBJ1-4	CASSNLGRENEKLFF	TGTGCCAGCAGCAACCTTGGACGGGAAAATGAAAAACTGTTTTTT
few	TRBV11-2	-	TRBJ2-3	CASIHDLSTDTQYF	TGTGCCAGCATCCATGACCTAAGCACAGATACGCAGTATTTT
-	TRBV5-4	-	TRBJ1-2	CASSLHGGGDGYTF	TGTGCCAGCAGCTTGCATGGAGGGGGGGATGGCTACACCTTC
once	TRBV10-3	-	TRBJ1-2	CATSLQVDLYGYTF	TGTGCCACGAGTTTACAGGTAGATCTCTATGGCTACACCTTC
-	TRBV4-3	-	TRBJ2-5	CASSHLIGTGTQYF	TGCGCCAGCAGCCACCTTATTGGGACGGGGACCCAGTACTTC
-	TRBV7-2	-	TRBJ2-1	CASSLVASQYNEQFF	TGTGCCAGCAGCTTAGTGGCGTCCCAATACAATGAGCAGTTCTTC
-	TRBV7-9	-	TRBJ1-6	CASSLAEHSPLHF	TGTGCCAGCAGCTTAGCGGAGCATTCACCCCTCCACTTT
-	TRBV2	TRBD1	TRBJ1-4	CASSRQGREKLFF	TGTGCCAGCAGTCGACAGGGCCGGGAAAAACTGTTTTTT
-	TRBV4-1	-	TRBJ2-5	CASSQDGSSLPPYF	TGCGCCAGCAGCCAAGACGGGTCAAGCCTCCCTCCGTACTTC
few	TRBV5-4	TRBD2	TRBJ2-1	CASSTLAGGDSSYNEQFF	TGTGCCAGCAGCACACTAGCGGGGGGGGATAGCTCCTACAATGAGCAGTTCTTC
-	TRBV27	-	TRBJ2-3	CASSTDLDDTQYF	TGTGCCAGCAGTACAGACCTGGATGATACGCAGTATTTT
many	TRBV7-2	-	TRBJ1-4	CASSLSRVEEKLFF	TGTGCCAGCAGCTTATCAAGGGTAGAAGAAAAACTGTTTTTT
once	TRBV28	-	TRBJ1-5	CASIDPEVGNQPQHF	TGTGCCAGCATCGACCCCGAGGTCGGGAATCAGCCCCAGCATTTT
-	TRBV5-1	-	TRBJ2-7	CASSTDLYEQYF	TGCGCCAGCAGCACCGATCTCTACGAGCAGTACTTC
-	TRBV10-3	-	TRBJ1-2	CASGPANYGYTF	TGTGCCTCCGGACCAGCTAACTATGGCTACACCTTC
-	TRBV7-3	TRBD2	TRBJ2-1	CASSPGTSFFNEQFF	TGTGCCAGCAGCCCTGGGACTAGCTTCTTCAATGAGCAGTTCTTC
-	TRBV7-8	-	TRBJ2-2	CASGHSGELFF	TGTGCCAGCGGACACTCCGGGGAGCTGTTTTTT
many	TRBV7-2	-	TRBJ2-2	CASSLAITGELFF	TGTGCCAGCAGCTTAGCCATCACCGGGGAGCTGTTTTTT
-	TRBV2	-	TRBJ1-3	CAKRGSGNTIYF	TGTGCCAAACGGGGCTCTGGAAACACCATATATTTT
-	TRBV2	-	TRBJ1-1	CASSEWTGRDTEAFF	TGTGCCAGCAGTGAGTGGACGGGGAGGGACACTGAAGCTTTCTTT